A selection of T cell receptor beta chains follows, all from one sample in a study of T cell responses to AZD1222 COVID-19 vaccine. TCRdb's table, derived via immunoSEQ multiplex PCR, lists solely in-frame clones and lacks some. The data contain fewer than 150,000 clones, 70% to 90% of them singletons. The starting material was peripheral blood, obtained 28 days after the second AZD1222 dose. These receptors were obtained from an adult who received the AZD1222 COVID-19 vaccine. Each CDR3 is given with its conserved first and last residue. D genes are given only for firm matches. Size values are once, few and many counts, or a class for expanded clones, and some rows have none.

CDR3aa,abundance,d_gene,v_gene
CASSKGRAASNQPQHF,NA,NA,TRBV21-1
CATRPGTGVNQPQHF,NA,TRBD1,TRBV27
CASSTGSGGSPLHF,NA,NA,TRBV2
CASGNRGSKLYEQYF,NA,TRBD1,TRBV28
CASSMQTSFSYNEQFF,NA,TRBD2,TRBV19
CATSRDWTGGPGNTIYF,once,TRBD1,TRBV15
CSGEGQGAPNTEAFF,NA,TRBD1,TRBV29-1
CASSLAGYEQFF,NA,NA,TRBV7-2
CASSLVYNEQFF,NA,NA,TRBV11-2
CASAGEGAEAFF,NA,NA,TRBV3-1/TRBV3-2
CASSIGQLGPSGSSYNEQFF,few,NA,TRBV19
CAWSVSGRNFSPLHF,once,NA,TRBV30
CASSLPYGREHTF,NA,NA,TRBV11-3
CSVGLVRNEQFF,NA,NA,TRBV29-1
CASSLRVSGNTGELFF,NA,NA,TRBV5-1
CASSQDQAGRTEAFF,few,NA,TRBV4-1
CASIRGNQPQHF,NA,NA,TRBV28
CSVLSVNTEAFF,NA,NA,TRBV29-1
CASSRLTGLGRNTIYF,once,NA,TRBV28
CASSLSIRAGELFF,NA,NA,TRBV11-2
CASSQGGTGSYEQYF,NA,TRBD1,TRBV3-1/TRBV3-2
CASSTWDRSNYEQYF,NA,NA,TRBV19
CASSSLLGNTEAFF,NA,NA,TRBV7-9
CASSFFAASGNEQFF,NA,NA,TRBV5-1
CASSEGRSGGRREQFF,NA,TRBD2,TRBV2
CASSQAYTGELFF,NA,NA,TRBV3-1/TRBV3-2
CASSTEGGNYGYTF,NA,NA,TRBV5-1
CASSSDPGGNTEAFF,NA,NA,TRBV27
CASSVRLAGEETQYF,NA,TRBD2,TRBV2
CASTSQGGGTNTGELFF,NA,NA,TRBV7-4
CASILPDQGGVNTEAFF,NA,NA,TRBV28
CAIPRDPGNTGELFF,once,NA,TRBV19